This T cell receptor (beta chain) was documented in a study of CD8+CD57+ T cells in acquired aplastic anemia. Study as a whole: DNA per sorted CD4+ or CD8+ sample ranged about 0.18 to 30 ug, averaging roughly 3.5 ug. Study findings and constraints: Researchers report that around 30 CD8+ CDR3 sequences appeared in both patients and controls. CD8+ Simpson's diversity showed no significant patient-control difference.

Of note for this clonotype: Its antigen is not known.

The trim removed 8 bases at V and 4 bases at J, leaving 7 bases unmatched. There are 13 residues in the CDR3. Per germline, CDR1 ENHRY and CDR2 SYGVKD. Patients picked for sequencing had shown CD8+CD57+ cell expansion detected by flow cytometry. Patients had undergone no therapy by the time their blood was sampled. CDR3 and TCR beta VDJ profiling relied on genomic DNA as the template. TCRdb re-analysed the reads in MiXCR, keeping a single row per CDR3 protein. The sample lists fewer than 85,000 distinct CDR3 sequences, roughly three quarters seen once, with approximately 78% in the top ten. The specimen was sorted CD4+, CD8+, or CD8+CD57+ T cells (not recorded which) from PBMCs. The gene calls are TRBV10-3 and TRBJ2-7, with 8 bases aligning to TRBD2. The source is a human donor with aplastic anemia. DNA for the CDR3: TGTGCCATCGCGGCTAGCGGGCTATACGAGCAGTACTTC. This gives the protein CAIAASGLYEQYF.